Only a few counts were recorded for the clone carrying this T cell receptor beta chain. Antigen unknown. The record originates from a study of blood T cells in healthy people across ages. Overall study: About one barcoded beta molecule per two T cells was the capture yield of template switching.

Primers used in a second PCR of roughly 7 to 11 cycles were a sample-barcoded 5' primer and a J-beta primer mix. TCRdb reprocessed the 5' RACE reads with MiXCR, giving one entry per CDR3 protein. Seen here are 600,000 or so distinct CDR3 sequences, approximately 21% observed once, and the top ten hold roughly 3.7%. Points from the study as a whole: It was held that diversity estimates obtained from one million T cells represented underestimates.

Each donor gave roughly 9.1 milliliters of peripheral blood. V was trimmed by 6 bases and J by 6 bases, leaving 9 bases between them. The CDR3 length is 11 residues. Germline V gene sequence: CDR1 WNHNN, CDR2 SYGVQD (reference sequence). The rearrangement uses TRBV10-1 and TRBJ2-7, with D perhaps assigned TRBD1 or TRBD2 (5 bases each). The clonotype comes from a man in his 70s in good health. The specimen sequenced was blood. The CDR3 DNA is TGCGCCAGCAGCGAGGGGTTCGAGCAGTACTTC. Protein sequence: CASSEGFEQYF.